The 20 T cell receptor beta chains presented below share a single source sample, sequenced in a study of PD-L1 blockade in urothelial cancer. The data were produced by immunoSEQ multiplex PCR, yet TCRdb's version contains in-frame clones alone and is incomplete. The sample includes 44,000 or so clones, around 80% of them seen just once. The source was PBMCs, collected around atezolizumab (anti-PD-L1) treatment. Receptor source: a man in his 70s with urothelial cancer.

This chain uses TRBV19 with TRBJ2-1; TRBD2 agrees at 7 bases. Germline loops: CDR1 LNHDA, CDR2 SQIVND (reference sequence). This CDR3 has 19 residues. The trim removed 1 base at V and 5 bases at J, leaving 17 bases unmatched. The CDR3, as DNA: TGTGCCAGTAGTATAGCAACGGGGAGGGGCGGGAGAGCTAACAATGAGCAGTTCTTC. Encoded protein: CASSIATGRGGRANNEQFF.

This rearrangement joins TRBV19 to TRBJ1-2, with TRBD1 identical over 7 bases. Looked up from germline, CDR1 is LNHDA and CDR2 is SQIVND (reference sequence). The junction had 8 bases not matched to a gene; V was cut back by 10 bases and J by 6 bases. This CDR3 is built from 12 residues. The CDR3: CATLRQGDGYTF. In DNA form, the CDR3 reads TGTGCCACTCTTAGACAGGGCGATGGCTACACCTTC.

The chain employs TRBV5-6 and TRBJ2-5; 10 bases map to TRBD2. J lost 5 bases, V lost 4 bases, and 2 bases had no gene match. Germline V gene data show CDR1 as SGHDT and CDR2 as YYEEEE. CDR3 size: 13 residues. The CDR3 DNA sequence: TGTGCCAGCAGCCGAGCGGGAGGGGAGACCCAGTACTTC. Amino acid sequence: CASSRAGGETQYF.

The chain joins TRBV6-1 to TRBJ2-5, with TRBD1 matching 9 bases. Germline CDR1 is MNHNS and CDR2 is SASEGT. CDR3 length: 12 residues. The junction had 4 bases not matched to a gene; V was cut back by 8 bases and J by 6 bases. CDR3: CASRDRVKTQYF. CDR3 in DNA: TGTGCCAGCCGGGACAGGGTCAAGACCCAGTACTTC.

This clone was detected a few times. The chain is built from TRBV28 and TRBJ1-3; D is possibly TRBD1 (5 bases). From germline, CDR1 is MDHEN and CDR2 SYDVKM. This CDR3 has 14 amino acids. Between the trimmed V and J ends, which lost 5 bases and 4 bases, there was a span of 12 bases. The CDR3 nucleotides are TGTGCCAGCAGTCCAGGGATTGCCGGAAACACCATATATTTT. The encoded protein is CASSPGIAGNTIYF.

The chain employs TRBV4-2 and TRBJ2-3; 7 bases are shared with TRBD2. The junction had 6 bases not matched to a gene; V was cut back by 0 bases and J by 6 bases. This CDR3 has 15 amino acids. Germline V gene sequence: CDR1 LGHNA, CDR2 YNFKEQ. CDR3: CASSQDWGGGDTQYF. The CDR3 DNA sequence: TGTGCCAGCAGCCAAGATTGGGGGGGTGGTGATACGCAGTATTTT.

The rearrangement uses TRBV6-5 and TRBJ2-1, with 11 bases matching TRBD2. CDR1 MNHEY and CDR2 SVGAGI come from the germline V gene. CDR3 length: 15 amino acids. J gave up 7 bases and V 2 bases, and 4 bases lay outside the gene matches. As DNA, the CDR3 is TGTGCCAGCAGTTACGTTAGCGGGGGGGGTAATGAGCAGTTCTTC. This gives the protein CASSYVSGGGNEQFF.

The chain has TRBV28 and TRBJ1-5; D not resolved. The CDR3 sequence is 14 residues long. Germline V gene data show CDR1 as MDHEN and CDR2 as SYDVKM. V dropped 7 bases and J dropped 2 bases, with 12 bases sitting between them. The CDR3 sequence: CASTAPGGNQPQHF. CDR3 nucleotides: TGTGCCAGCACGGCCCCCGGGGGCAATCAGCCCCAGCATTTT.

V usage is TRBV11-3 and J usage is TRBJ2-3, with D hard to call. The CDR3 is 12 residues long. From germline, CDR1 is SGHNT and CDR2 YENEEA. V dropped 5 bases and J dropped 2 bases, with 5 bases sitting between them. CDR3 amino acids: CASSPHTDTQYF. As DNA, the CDR3 is TGTGCCAGCAGCCCACACACAGATACGCAGTATTTT.

The gene calls are TRBV2 and TRBJ1-1; D not certain. The germline V and J ends were trimmed by 4 bases and 2 bases, with 8 bases remaining between them. CDR3 size: 13 residues. The germline gives CDR1 SNHLY, CDR2 FYNNEI. The CDR3 DNA reads as TGTGCCAGCAGTGTCTTGGCCAACACTGAAGCTTTCTTT. Translated, it gives CASSVLANTEAFF.

This clone was recorded a few times. The chain links TRBV14 to TRBJ1-4, with 7 bases fitting TRBD1. Trimming took 4 bases from V and 3 from J; bases not matched to a gene: 5. CDR3 size: 15 residues. Germline V CDR1 and CDR2: SGHDN, FVKESK. CDR3 DNA sequence: TGTGCCAGCAGCCGCACCCAGGGGGCTAATGAAAAACTGTTTTTT. Translating it yields CASSRTQGANEKLFF.

The rearrangement links TRBV30 to TRBJ2-5, with D possibly matching TRBD1 (5 bases). V was shortened by 0 bases and J by 4 bases, with 18 bases between the two germline ends. Germline assignment: CDR1 GTSNPN and CDR2 SVGIG (reference sequence). This CDR3 has 16 amino acids. The CDR3 loop is CAWSVLPLIGVETQYF. CDR3 bases: TGTGCCTGGAGTGTACTCCCCTTAATAGGGGTAGAGACCCAGTACTTC.

V usage is TRBV7-2 and J usage is TRBJ2-7; possibly TRBD2 for D (5 bases). The CDR3 is 17 amino acids. Germline CDR1 is SGHTA and CDR2 is FQGNSA. Trimming took off 1 base at V and 0 bases at J, with 16 bases between the two ends. CDR3 residues: CASSLVSRDARSYEQYF. The CDR3 DNA reads TGTGCCAGCAGCTTAGTAAGCCGGGATGCCCGCTCCTACGAGCAGTACTTC.

The gene calls are TRBV5-4 and TRBJ2-5; TRBD2 might be the D (6 bases). With 1 base removed from V and 2 bases from J, the gap between germline ends came to 12 bases. The CDR3 is 15 residues long. The germline gives CDR1 SGHNT, CDR2 YYREEE (reference sequence). The CDR3 bases are TGTGCCAGCAGCTTGCAGAGGACTACACAAGAGACCCAGTACTTC. Encoded protein: CASSLQRTTQETQYF.

The chain has TRBV7-3 and TRBJ1-2; TRBD1 agrees at 10 bases. Germline V gene lookup returns CDR1 SGHTA and CDR2 FQGTGA. J was trimmed by 8 bases and V by 5 bases; bases with no gene match: 5. The CDR3 length is 13 residues. CDR3 coding DNA: TGTGCCAGCAGCATGGGACAGGGGATGGGCTACACCTTC. Amino acids: CASSMGQGMGYTF.

This chain links TRBV29-1 with TRBJ2-1, with D possibly being TRBD2 (7 bases). Germline V gene data show CDR1 as SQVTM and CDR2 as ANQGSEA. Deletions cut 7 bases from V and 8 bases from J, with 24 bases between. The CDR3 contains 15 residues. The CDR3 sequence is CSGRGGPQLLDEQFF. The CDR3, as DNA: TGCAGCGGGAGGGGGGGACCCCAGCTTCTGGATGAGCAGTTCTTC.

The CDR3 region is CASSDGDVQGEAFF. In DNA form, the CDR3 reads TGTGCCAGCAGTGATGGGGATGTCCAGGGTGAAGCTTTCTTT. This rearrangement joins TRBV6-5 to TRBJ1-1; tentative D call: TRBD1 (5 bases). The CDR3 has 14 amino acids. Germline V gene data show CDR1 as MNHEY and CDR2 as SVGAGI. V was trimmed by 5 bases and J by 7 bases, leaving 17 bases between them.

This clone occurred once. The V gene is TRBV5-6, the J gene TRBJ1-1; perhaps TRBD1 as D (6 bases). The CDR3 sequence is 17 residues long. Germline V gene lookup returns CDR1 SGHDT and CDR2 YYEEEE. Between the trimmed V and J ends, which lost 4 bases and 3 bases, there was a span of 22 bases. The CDR3 sequence is CASSRPGQGPGYTEAFF. CDR3 in DNA: TGTGCCAGCAGCCGTCCCGGGCAGGGGCCAGGTTACACTGAAGCTTTCTTT.

The genes are TRBV27 and TRBJ2-6; tentatively, D is TRBD1 (6 bases). The CDR3 sequence is 15 residues long. Trimming stripped 5 bases from V and 3 bases from J, with 11 bases between. Germline-derived CDR1 and CDR2 are MNHEY and SMNVEV (reference sequence). As DNA, the CDR3 is TGTGCCAGCAGTACCAACAGGGATGGGGCCAACGTCCTGACTTTC. This translates into CASSTNRDGANVLTF. Together with reference TRBV27 and TRBJ2-6, the CDR3 gives the full variable domain: EAQVTQNPRYLITVTGKKLTVTCSQNMNHEYMSWYRQDPGLGLRQIYYSMNVEVTDKGDVPEGYKVSRKEKRNFPLILESPSPNQTSLYFCASSTNRDGANVLTFGAGSRLTVL.

Only a few counts were recorded for this clone. The chain carries TRBV28 and TRBJ2-1; 7 nucleotides agree with TRBD2. This CDR3 contains 13 residues. From germline, CDR1 is MDHEN and CDR2 SYDVKM. The V and J ends lost 5 bases and 8 bases, in that order; junction bases with no gene match: 6. CDR3 bases: TGTGCCAGCAGTCCGCCGGGACTACATGAGCAGTTCTTC. Its translation is CASSPPGLHEQFF. The whole variable domain, remainder taken from reference TRBV28 and TRBJ2-1, is DVKVTQSSRYLVKRTGEKVFLECVQDMDHENMFWYRQDPGLGLRLIYFSYDVKMKEKGDIPEGYSVSREKKERFSLILESASTNQTSMYLCASSPPGLHEQFFGPGTRLTVL.